Following are 14 T cell receptor beta chains from one sample sequenced in a study of T-cell reconstitution after alpha-beta-depleted transplantation in children. As it was prepared, the TCRbeta library received unique molecular identifiers. A single record per CDR3 protein comes from TCRdb applying MiXCR to the PCR reads. The sample records 490,000 or so distinct CDR3 sequences, about 10% being singletons. This sample comprised PBMCs, obtained before TCRalphabeta/CD19-depleted stem cell transplant. The receptors originated from a child aged 2-9 years with inherited bone marrow failure, due to receive a stem cell transplant.

Comment on this clonotype: A much larger clone differs by one base, so this may be a read error. The chain carries TRBV14 and TRBJ2-7, with TRBD1 as a possible D gene (6 bases). The CDR3 spans 15 residues. From germline, CDR1 is SGHDN and CDR2 FVKESK. Trimming left V 0 bases short and J 7 bases short, with 16 bases between. The CDR3 region has the DNA TGTGCCAGCAGCCAAGATAAACAATGGGGGCGGGAGCAGTACTTC. Translating gives CASSQDKQWGREQYF.

A remark on this clonotype: A much larger clone lies a single base off, so this may be a read error. The chain combines TRBV20-1 with TRBJ2-7; 9 nucleotides match TRBD2. Germline loops: CDR1 DFQATT, CDR2 SNEGSKA (reference sequence). V lost 1 base to trimming and J lost 2 bases; unmatched junction nucleotides: 9. The CDR3 totals 16 residues. Here the CDR3 reads CSARGATSGSTYEQYF. The CDR3 DNA sequence: TGCAGTGCTAGAGGAGCAACTAGCGGGTCAACCTACGAGCAGTACTTC.

This clonotype occurred many times. The rearrangement links TRBV6-5 to TRBJ2-5; the D is unclear. CDR1 MNHEY and CDR2 SVGAGI come from the germline V gene. This CDR3 is built from 14 residues. V lost 2 bases to trimming and J lost 4 bases, with 11 bases between them. DNA for the CDR3: TGTGCCAGCAGTTACACGCCGGGTCGAGAGACCCAGTACTTC. It specifies CASSYTPGRETQYF.

This clonotype was seen ten or more times. CDR3 region: CASSYPGVRGNEQFF. CDR3 DNA sequence: TGTGCCAGCAGTTACCCCGGAGTCCGGGGGAATGAGCAGTTCTTC. The V gene is TRBV6-5, the J gene TRBJ2-1, with D perhaps TRBD2 (6 bases). The CDR3 has 15 residues. Germline values: CDR1 MNHEY, CDR2 SVGAGI. Trimming stripped 2 bases from V and 7 bases from J, with 15 bases between.

The table lists this clonotype with many counts. V usage is TRBV12-3 or TRBV12-4 and J usage is TRBJ2-1, with D perhaps TRBD2 (5 bases). V was cut by 8 bases and J by 5 bases, with 10 bases left in between. The CDR3 spans 12 residues. CDR3 bases: TGTGCCAGCCTTTCGGAGGACAATGAGCAGTTCTTC. Protein product: CASLSEDNEQFF.

The chain uses TRBV20-1 and TRBJ2-1; 10 nucleotides line up with TRBD1. Germline assignment: CDR1 DFQATT and CDR2 SNEGSKA (reference sequence). J was trimmed by 6 bases and V by 1 base; bases with no gene match: 15. This CDR3 region has 18 residues. Written as DNA, the CDR3 is TGCAGTGCTAGAGGGGACAGGGGAGGAGCGGGAGCTATCAATGAGCAGTTCTTC. Translating gives CSARGDRGGAGAINEQFF.

At least ten counts were recorded for this clonotype. This CDR3 reads CASSYGEVAGGNEQYF. As DNA, the CDR3 is TGTGCCAGCAGTTACGGGGAGGTAGCGGGAGGGAACGAGCAGTACTTC. This rearrangement joins TRBV6-5 to TRBJ2-7; 11 bases match TRBD2. This CDR3 contains 16 residues. The J segment lost 5 bases and the V segment lost 2 bases, leaving 8 bases of the junction unmatched. Germline lookup yields CDR1 MNHEY and CDR2 SVGAGI.

The V gene is TRBV19, the J gene TRBJ2-3, with TRBD2 matching over 8 bases. Germline V lookup: CDR1 LNHDA, CDR2 SQIVND (reference sequence). Unmatched junction bases numbered 5, after V lost 5 bases and J lost 4 bases. The length of the CDR3 is 14 residues. The DNA of the CDR3 is TGTGCCAGTAGTCAGGGGACTAGTTCAGATACGCAGTATTTT. This sequence encodes CASSQGTSSDTQYF.

The chain has TRBV12-3 or TRBV12-4 and TRBJ2-7, with TRBD2 matching 7 bases. V dropped 6 bases and J dropped 2; count of bases not matched to a gene: 7. This CDR3 has 14 residues. In DNA form, the CDR3 reads TGTGCCAGCAGCCCCGGGACTATTCCCTACGAGCAGTACTTC. Protein sequence: CASSPGTIPYEQYF.

This clonotype was seen at least ten times. V is TRBV5-1 and J is TRBJ2-1; 9 positions match TRBD1. The V gene's germline CDR1 is SGHRS and CDR2 YFSETQ. CDR3 size: 13 residues. Germline trimming cut 4 bases from V and 7 bases from J; bases unmatched to any gene: 3. CDR3 bases: TGCGCCAGCAGCAGGGACAGGGAGAATGAGCAGTTCTTC. Protein: CASSRDRENEQFF.

This clonotype was counted many times. The chain uses TRBV20-1 and TRBJ2-7; 10 bases fit TRBD1. V shed 6 bases, J shed 4 bases, and the junction held 12 bases outside the gene matches. The CDR3 is 15 residues long. Germline V CDR1 and CDR2: DFQATT, SNEGSKA (reference sequence). CDR3 sequence (DNA): TGCAGTGCGAGTGGTATCGGACAGGGGGGTTACGAGCAGTACTTC. Translation: CSASGIGQGGYEQYF.

This clonotype was seen a few times. The chain carries TRBV6-5 and TRBJ1-3; TRBD1 might be the D (6 bases). CDR3 length: 14 amino acids. V was trimmed by 6 bases and J by 2 bases, leaving 11 bases between them. The germline gives CDR1 MNHEY, CDR2 SVGAGI. CDR3 nucleotide sequence: TGTGCCAGCAGACACGGACAGCCTGGAAACACCATATATTTT. Its protein product is CASRHGQPGNTIYF.

This clonotype came up many times. The chain uses TRBV11-2 and TRBJ2-5; D is possibly TRBD1 (5 bases). The CDR3 sequence is 14 residues long. The germline CDR1 and CDR2 sequences are SGHAT and FQNNGV. V was trimmed by 6 bases and J by 5 bases, leaving 16 bases between them. In DNA form, the CDR3 reads TGTGCCAGCAGAATGTATGGACATGGTGAGACCCAGTACTTC. Its translation: CASRMYGHGETQYF.

The rearrangement links TRBV20-1 to TRBJ2-5; no clear D. V dropped 0 bases and J dropped 6 bases, with 11 bases sitting between them. CDR3 length equals 13 residues. Germline lookup yields CDR1 DFQATT and CDR2 SNEGSKA (reference sequence). CDR3 amino acids: CSARDPDGQTQYF. For the CDR3, the DNA is TGCAGTGCTAGAGACCCAGACGGTCAGACCCAGTACTTC.